This TCR beta chain is from a study of cytomegalovirus exposure and HLA in healthy donors. Findings and caveats of the study: Some TCR beta chains (around 160 of them) were listed as cytomegalovirus-associated. Three chains linked to CMV were shown in vitro to be specific for CMV antigens. Immune exposure information comprised only CMV serostatus. Later on, a genetic analysis was performed. It linked a missense variant in DCLRE1C with V- and J-gene trimming of TCR beta.

A note on this clone: Antigen: not known. The sample carries other DNA sequences with the same CDR3.

The V gene's germline CDR1 is MDHEN and CDR2 SYDVKM. The CDR3 has 13 residues. The V segment lost 7 bases and the J segment 4 bases; nucleotides outside the gene matches: 5. With 60 Vbeta and 13 Jbeta primers, the PCR was carried out. Clones were sequenced by immunoSEQ multiplex PCR, and TCRdb holds only the in-frame ones, with some missing. Of about 140,000 clones in the sample, about 8.9% were seen once. Sequenced sample: PBMCs. This receptor was obtained from a man aged 50-60 years in good health and CMV-seronegative. The chain couples TRBV28 to TRBJ1-2, with 8 positions matching TRBD1. CDR3 loop: CASNPGQGYGYTF. The CDR3 DNA sequence: TGTGCCAGCAACCCCGGACAGGGCTATGGCTACACCTTC.